Listed below are T cell receptor beta chains from one sample, sequenced in a study of T cell responses to AZD1222 COVID-19 vaccine. Profiled with immunoSEQ multiplex PCR; TCRdb holds only in-frame clones, not every one. The sample shows over 110,000 clones, approximately 94% of them seen only once. The sample was peripheral blood, taken on day 0 of AZD1222 vaccination. These receptors all stem from an adult in good health. Each CDR3 is given with its conserved first and last residue. A D gene is named only where the DNA matches it firmly. Size tells how often a clone was seen (once, few, many) or the class of an expanded clone, and some rows leave it out.

D: TRBD1
J: TRBJ1-1
size: NA
V: TRBV7-2
DNA: TGTGCCAGCAGCGCTCGACAGGGAGAGGTAACTGAAGCTTTCTTT
CDR3: CASSARQGEVTEAFF

D: TRBD2
J: TRBJ2-3
size: NA
V: TRBV7-8
DNA: TGTGCCAGCAGCGCCCGGGGAGGACTAGCGGGGACCCACACAGATACGCAGTATTTT
CDR3: CASSARGGLAGTHTDTQYF

D: TRBD2
J: TRBJ2-7
size: NA
V: TRBV2
DNA: TGTGCCAGCAGTTGGACTAGCGGGATTGGGGAGCAGTACTTC
CDR3: CASSWTSGIGEQYF

D: NA
J: TRBJ2-7
size: NA
V: TRBV7-2
DNA: TGTGCCAGCCGCGGGGACGGGTCCTACGAGCAGTACTTC
CDR3: CASRGDGSYEQYF

D: NA
J: TRBJ2-7
size: NA
V: TRBV7-3
DNA: TGTGCCAGCAGCTTAACGGGAGGCTCCAAAGGCAACTACGAGCAGTACTTC
CDR3: CASSLTGGSKGNYEQYF

D: NA
J: TRBJ2-2
size: NA
V: TRBV5-1
DNA: TGCGCCAGCAGTACCGGCCACCTAGCGCCGAACACCGGGGAGCTGTTTTTT
CDR3: CASSTGHLAPNTGELFF

D: TRBD2
J: TRBJ2-5
size: NA
V: TRBV5-5
DNA: TGTGCCAGCAGCCTAAAAGTGGGAGGGCAAGAGACCCAGTACTTC
CDR3: CASSLKVGGQETQYF

D: NA
J: TRBJ2-3
size: once
V: TRBV10-3
DNA: TGTGCCAGCCGAGAAGGAGATACGCAGTATTTT
CDR3: CASREGDTQYF

D: NA
J: TRBJ1-5
size: NA
V: TRBV7-2
DNA: TGTGCCAGCAGCTTAGTGGCAGGGAGCAATCAGCCCCAGCATTTT
CDR3: CASSLVAGSNQPQHF

D: NA
J: TRBJ1-4
size: NA
V: TRBV9
DNA: TGTGCCAGCAGCCCCGGGCTTATCGGCGAAAAACTGTTTTTT
CDR3: CASSPGLIGEKLFF

D: NA
J: TRBJ2-1
size: NA
V: TRBV5-1
DNA: TGCGCCAGCAGCTTGGACAGGTACAATGAGCAGTTCTTC
CDR3: CASSLDRYNEQFF

D: TRBD2
J: TRBJ2-7
size: NA
V: TRBV3-1/TRBV3-2
DNA: TGTGCCAGCAGCCTCCAGCGGGGGGCTCTCGAGCAGTACTTC
CDR3: CASSLQRGALEQYF

D: NA
J: TRBJ1-2
size: NA
V: TRBV6-5
DNA: TGTGCCAGCAGGGTAGACAGGTTCGATGGCTACACCTTC
CDR3: CASRVDRFDGYTF

D: NA
J: TRBJ1-2
size: once
V: TRBV6-1
DNA: TGTGCCAGCAGTGAAGGGTTTTGGGGGCGGAGGTATGGCTACACCTTC
CDR3: CASSEGFWGRRYGYTF

D: NA
J: TRBJ1-2
size: NA
V: TRBV4-1
DNA: TGCGCCAGCAGCCAATCTCGTGACCAGGGAGGCTACACCTTC
CDR3: CASSQSRDQGGYTF

D: NA
J: TRBJ1-3
size: NA
V: TRBV27
DNA: TGTGCCAGCAGTCCATCCGAGGGCCAGTTGGGTTATCCCATATATTTT
CDR3: CASSPSEGQLGYPIYF

D: NA
J: TRBJ2-7
size: NA
V: TRBV5-4
DNA: TGTGCCAGCAGCAGTTTTTTAGGGTTACCGCGGTACTTC
CDR3: CASSSFLGLPRYF

D: NA
J: TRBJ1-2
size: NA
V: TRBV7-2
DNA: TGTGCCAGCAGGACCGCCCTTGGGGGGCGCGGTGGCTACACCTTC
CDR3: CASRTALGGRGGYTF

D: TRBD2
J: TRBJ2-1
size: NA
V: TRBV10-3
DNA: TGTGCCAGTCAGAGCGGGAGTACAGCTAGAGGGTCCTACAATGAGCAGTTCTTC
CDR3: CASQSGSTARGSYNEQFF

D: TRBD2
J: TRBJ2-7
size: NA
V: TRBV28
DNA: TGTGCCAGCAGTTTACCTAATTTGGGACTAGCGGGGGCCTACGAGCAGTACTTC
CDR3: CASSLPNLGLAGAYEQYF

D: NA
J: TRBJ2-1
size: NA
V: TRBV5-1
DNA: TGCGCCAGCAGCTTTAAAGCTTTTGGTGACAATGAGCAGTTCTTC
CDR3: CASSFKAFGDNEQFF

D: NA
J: TRBJ1-5
size: NA
V: TRBV2
DNA: TGTGCCAGCAGGCTGCGGAGAAATCAGCCCCAGCATTTT
CDR3: CASRLRRNQPQHF